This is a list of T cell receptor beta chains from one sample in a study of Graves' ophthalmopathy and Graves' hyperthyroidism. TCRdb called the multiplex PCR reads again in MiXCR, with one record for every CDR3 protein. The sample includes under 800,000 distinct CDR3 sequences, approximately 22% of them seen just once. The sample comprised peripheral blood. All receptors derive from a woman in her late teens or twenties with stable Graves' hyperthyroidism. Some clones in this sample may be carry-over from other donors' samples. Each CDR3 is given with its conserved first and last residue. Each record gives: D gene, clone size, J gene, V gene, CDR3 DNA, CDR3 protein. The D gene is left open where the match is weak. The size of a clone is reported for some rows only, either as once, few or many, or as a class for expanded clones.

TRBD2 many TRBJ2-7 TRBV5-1 TGCGCCAGCAGCTTGGCAGCGCAGGGACCGGGACTAGCGGGACGGAACTACGAGCAGTACTTC CASSLAAQGPGLAGRNYEQYF
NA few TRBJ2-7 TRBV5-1 TGCGCCAGCAGCGAACAGGGCGGGCAGTACTTC CASSEQGGQYF
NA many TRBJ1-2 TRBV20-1 TGCAGTGCTAGCGACAGTAACTATGGCTACACCTTC CSASDSNYGYTF
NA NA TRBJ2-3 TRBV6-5 TGTGCCAGCAGTTACGTACAGGGTGGAATGAATACGCAGTATTTT CASSYVQGGMNTQYF
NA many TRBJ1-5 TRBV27 TGTGCCAGCAGTCCAACGACCAGATATAGCAATCAGCCCCAGCATTTT CASSPTTRYSNQPQHF
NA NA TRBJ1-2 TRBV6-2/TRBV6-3 TGTGCCAGCACGGGGGCGTCTAGTGGCTACACCTTC CASTGASSGYTF
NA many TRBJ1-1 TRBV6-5 TGTGCCAGCGCTACAGGGTGGGCTGAAGCTTTCTTT CASATGWAEAFF
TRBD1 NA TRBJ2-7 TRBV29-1 TGCAGCGTTGAGACCGGACAGGCCTACGAGCAGTACTTC CSVETGQAYEQYF
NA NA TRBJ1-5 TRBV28 TGTGCCAACAGTCCGGGGACACGGAGAAGCAATCAGCCCCAGCATTTT CANSPGTRRSNQPQHF
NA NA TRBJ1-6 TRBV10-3 TGTGCCATCAGTGATGGTGATAATTCACCCCTCCACTTT CAISDGDNSPLHF
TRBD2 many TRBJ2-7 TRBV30 TGTGCCTGGAGACCTACCGGCGGGGGGCTCTACGAGCAGTACTTC CAWRPTGGGLYEQYF
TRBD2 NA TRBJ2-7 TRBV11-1 TGTGCCAGCAGCTTACAGTCCCTAGCGGAGAGCTACGAGCAGTACTTC CASSLQSLAESYEQYF
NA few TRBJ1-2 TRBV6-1 TGTGCCAGCAGTGAGACACAAAACTATGGCTACACCTTC CASSETQNYGYTF
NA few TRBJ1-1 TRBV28 TGTGCCAGCAACTCCCCCACAATGAACACTAAAGCTTTCTTT CASNSPTMNTKAFF
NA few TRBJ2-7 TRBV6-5 TGTGCCAGCAGTTACCAGGGCGAGCAGTACTTC CASSYQGEQYF
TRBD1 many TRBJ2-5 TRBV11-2 TGTGCCAGCAGCAAGGGACAGCAAGAGACCCAGTACTTC CASSKGQQETQYF
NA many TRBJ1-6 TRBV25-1 TGTGCCAGCAGTGAGTCCCCAGGAACAGCGAGCTCCTATAATTCACCCCTCCACTTT CASSESPGTASSYNSPLHF
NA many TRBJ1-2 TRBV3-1 TGTGCCAGCACTCTGTCCAAGAACTATGGCTACACCTTC CASTLSKNYGYTF
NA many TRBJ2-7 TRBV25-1 TGTGCCAGCGAACGATCGGACCTCTACGAGCAGTACTTC CASERSDLYEQYF
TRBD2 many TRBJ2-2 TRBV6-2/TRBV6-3 TGTGCCAGCAGTTACCCCCCTTGGCTAGCGGGAGGGCCGGGCACCGGGGAGCTGTTTTTT CASSYPPWLAGGPGTGELFF
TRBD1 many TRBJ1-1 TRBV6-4 TGTGCCAGCAGGGCCACCTCCCAGGGGGAATGGACTGAAGCTTTCTTT CASRATSQGEWTEAFF
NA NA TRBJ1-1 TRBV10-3 TGTGCCATCAGTGAGTCTTATGCCAACGAGGGTGACACTGAAGCTTTCTTT CAISESYANEGDTEAFF
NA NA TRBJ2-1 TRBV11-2 TGTGCCAGCAGTCCCATTGGGAATGAGCAGTTCTTC CASSPIGNEQFF
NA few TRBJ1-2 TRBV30 TGTGCCTGGATCTCAGGGATTCTGGAGGATGGCTACACCTTC CAWISGILEDGYTF
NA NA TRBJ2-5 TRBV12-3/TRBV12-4 TGTGCCAGCAGTTTACCGGATCTCCAAGAGACCCAGTACTTC CASSLPDLQETQYF
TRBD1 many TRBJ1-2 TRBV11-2 TGTGCCAGCAGCTTAGGGGGACAGCTGGTCCGGGAGTATGGCTACACCTTC CASSLGGQLVREYGYTF
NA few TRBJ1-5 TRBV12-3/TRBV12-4 TGTGCCAGCAGTTCCGACGGGACTTATAGCAATCAGCCCCAGCATTTT CASSSDGTYSNQPQHF
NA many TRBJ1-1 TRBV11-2 TGTGCCAGCAGCTTGGGGTCGGTGAACACTGAAGCTTTCTTT CASSLGSVNTEAFF
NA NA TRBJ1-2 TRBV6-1 TGTGCCAGCAGTGAAGCGGGAGGGGGTTATGGCTACACCTTC CASSEAGGGYGYTF
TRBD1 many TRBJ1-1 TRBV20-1 TGCAGTGCCCAGAAGGGGGCCGTGACTGAAGCTTTCTTT CSAQKGAVTEAFF
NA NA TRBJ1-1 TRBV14 TGTGCCAGCAGCCAAGGGGGAGGGTTGGCTTTCTTT CASSQGGGLAFF
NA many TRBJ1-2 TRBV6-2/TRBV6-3 TGTGCCAGCAGTTACGGCGGCCAAACTAACTATGGCTACACCTTC CASSYGGQTNYGYTF
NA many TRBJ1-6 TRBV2 TGTGCCAGCAGCACAGGAAGTGGGAATTCACCCCTCCACTTT CASSTGSGNSPLHF
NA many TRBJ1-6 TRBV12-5 TGTGCTAGTGGTTTGGTACCCCGGACGGACCTGATGTATTCACCCCTCCACTTT CASGLVPRTDLMYSPLHF
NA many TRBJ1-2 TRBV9 TGTGCCAGCAGCGCAACTCCGGGCTCCTATGGCTACACCTTC CASSATPGSYGYTF
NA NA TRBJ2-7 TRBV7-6 TGTGCCAGCAGCTTCTCAGACGGATCCTACGAGCAGTACTTC CASSFSDGSYEQYF
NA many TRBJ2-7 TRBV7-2 TGTGTCAGCAGCTTAATCGGTTGGGAGCAGTACTTC CVSSLIGWEQYF
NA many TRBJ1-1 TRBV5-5 TGTGCCAGCAGCCGGACGGACATGAACACTGAAGCTTTCTTT CASSRTDMNTEAFF
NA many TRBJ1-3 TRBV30 TGTGCCTGGAGTGTAACCGGCAGGGCCGGAAACACCATATATTTT CAWSVTGRAGNTIYF
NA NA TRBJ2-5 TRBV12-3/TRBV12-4 TGTGCCAGCAGGCGGGATTTAGCTCGTGAGACCCAGTACTTC CASRRDLARETQYF
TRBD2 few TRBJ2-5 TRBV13 TGTGCCAGCAGCTTTGTAGCGGGAGGGCCGAGGGAGACCCAGTACTTC CASSFVAGGPRETQYF
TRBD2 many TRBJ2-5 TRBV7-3 TGTGCCAGCAGCGACGGGACTAGCGGGATCCAAGAGACCCAGTACTTC CASSDGTSGIQETQYF
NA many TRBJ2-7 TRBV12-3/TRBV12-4 TGTGCCAGCAGAGACGGGTTGTCCTACGAGCAGTACTTC CASRDGLSYEQYF
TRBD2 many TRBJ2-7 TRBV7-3 TGTGCCAGCAGCTTAACGGCGACTAGCGGGAGCTACGAGCAGTACTTC CASSLTATSGSYEQYF
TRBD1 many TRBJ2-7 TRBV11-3 TGTGCCAGCAGCTTAGATGGGACAGGGACTAACGAGCAGTACTTC CASSLDGTGTNEQYF
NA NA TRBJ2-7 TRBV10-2 TGCGCCAGCAGCGATCTCGGAGCCGCCTACGAGCAGTACTTC CASSDLGAAYEQYF
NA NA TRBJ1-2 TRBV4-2 TGTGCCAGCAGCGGGGCACCCCACTATGGCTACACCTTC CASSGAPHYGYTF
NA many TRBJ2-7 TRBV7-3 TGTGCCAGCAGCTTACTCGACAGGCTCTACGAGCAGTACTTC CASSLLDRLYEQYF
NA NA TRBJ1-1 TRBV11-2 TGTGCCAGCAGCTTAAAACAGGCGACCGGGGCTTTCTTT CASSLKQATGAFF
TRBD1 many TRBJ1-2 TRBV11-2 TGTGCCAGCAGCCCGAAAGCCGGGACAGCACCCTCCACCAGGGGCTACACCTTC CASSPKAGTAPSTRGYTF
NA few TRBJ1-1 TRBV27 TGTGCCAGCCGAGGGGAGGACACTGAAGCTTTCTTT CASRGEDTEAFF
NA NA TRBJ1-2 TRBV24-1 TGTGCCACCAGTGCAGGGGCCCTGGGCTACACCTTC CATSAGALGYTF
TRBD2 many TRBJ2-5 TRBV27 TGTGCCAGCAGTCCGGGACTAGATGAAGAGACCCAGTACTTC CASSPGLDEETQYF
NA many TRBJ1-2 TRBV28 TGTGCCAGCAGGAACTGGAGGGGCGCTTGGTATGGCTACACCTTC CASRNWRGAWYGYTF
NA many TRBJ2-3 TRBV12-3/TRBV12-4 TGTGCCAGCAGTTTTCGGGGCTTACCCACAGATACGCAGTATTTT CASSFRGLPTDTQYF
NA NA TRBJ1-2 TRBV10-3 TGTGCCATTAAAATACGACGGAACTATGGCTACACCTTC CAIKIRRNYGYTF
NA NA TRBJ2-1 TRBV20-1 TGCAGTGCTAGAGGGGGAGATAGCGGGACAGGGACCTACAATGAGCAGTTCTTC CSARGGDSGTGTYNEQFF
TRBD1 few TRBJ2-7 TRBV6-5 TGTGCCAGCAGTTACTCCCCCGGACAGGGAAACGAGCAGTACTTC CASSYSPGQGNEQYF
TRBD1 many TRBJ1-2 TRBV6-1 TGTGCCAGCAAACGGGACAGTGCCTATGGCTACACCTTC CASKRDSAYGYTF
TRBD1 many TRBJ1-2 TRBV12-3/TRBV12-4 TGTGCCAGCAGCCCCCAAACCGGGACAGGGACCTTCTACACCTTC CASSPQTGTGTFYTF